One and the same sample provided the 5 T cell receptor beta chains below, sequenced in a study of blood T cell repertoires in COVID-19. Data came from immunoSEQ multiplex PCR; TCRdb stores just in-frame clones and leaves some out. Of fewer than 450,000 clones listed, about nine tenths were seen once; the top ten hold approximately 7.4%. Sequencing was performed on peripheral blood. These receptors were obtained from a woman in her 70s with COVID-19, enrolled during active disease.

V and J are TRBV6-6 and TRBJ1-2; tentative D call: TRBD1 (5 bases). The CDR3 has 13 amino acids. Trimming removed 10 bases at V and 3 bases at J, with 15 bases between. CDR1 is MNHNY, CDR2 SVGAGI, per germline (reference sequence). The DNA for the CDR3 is TGTGCCACCGGGGGGGGAGGCCACTATGGCTACACCTTC. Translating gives CATGGGGHYGYTF.

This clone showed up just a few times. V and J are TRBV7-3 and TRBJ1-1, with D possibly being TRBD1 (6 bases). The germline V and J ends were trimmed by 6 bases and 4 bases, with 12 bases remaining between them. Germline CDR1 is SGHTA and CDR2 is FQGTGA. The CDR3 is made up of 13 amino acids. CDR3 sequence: CASSNTGSTEAFF. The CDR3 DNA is TGTGCCAGCAGTAATACAGGGAGCACTGAAGCTTTCTTT.

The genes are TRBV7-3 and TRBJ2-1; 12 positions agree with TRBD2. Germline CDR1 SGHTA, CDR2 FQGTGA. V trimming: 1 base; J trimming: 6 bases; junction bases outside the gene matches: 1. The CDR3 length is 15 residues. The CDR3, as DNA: TGTGCCAGCAGCTTAAGACTAGCGGGGGTCAATGAGCAGTTCTTC. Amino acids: CASSLRLAGVNEQFF.

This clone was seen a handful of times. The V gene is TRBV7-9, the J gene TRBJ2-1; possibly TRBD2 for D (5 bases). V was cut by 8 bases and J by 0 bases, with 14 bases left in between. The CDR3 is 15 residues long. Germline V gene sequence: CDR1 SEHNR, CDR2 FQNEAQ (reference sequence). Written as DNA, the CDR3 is TGTGCCAGCTGCTGCAGCGGACTCTCCTACAATGAGCAGTTCTTC. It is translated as CASCCSGLSYNEQFF.

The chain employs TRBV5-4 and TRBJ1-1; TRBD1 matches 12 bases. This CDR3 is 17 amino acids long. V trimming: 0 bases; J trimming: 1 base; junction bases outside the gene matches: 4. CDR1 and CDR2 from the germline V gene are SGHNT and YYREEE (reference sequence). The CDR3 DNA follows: TGTGCCAGCAGCTTGGGGGGACAGGGGGCGCGGAACACTGAAGCTTTCTTT. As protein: CASSLGGQGARNTEAFF.